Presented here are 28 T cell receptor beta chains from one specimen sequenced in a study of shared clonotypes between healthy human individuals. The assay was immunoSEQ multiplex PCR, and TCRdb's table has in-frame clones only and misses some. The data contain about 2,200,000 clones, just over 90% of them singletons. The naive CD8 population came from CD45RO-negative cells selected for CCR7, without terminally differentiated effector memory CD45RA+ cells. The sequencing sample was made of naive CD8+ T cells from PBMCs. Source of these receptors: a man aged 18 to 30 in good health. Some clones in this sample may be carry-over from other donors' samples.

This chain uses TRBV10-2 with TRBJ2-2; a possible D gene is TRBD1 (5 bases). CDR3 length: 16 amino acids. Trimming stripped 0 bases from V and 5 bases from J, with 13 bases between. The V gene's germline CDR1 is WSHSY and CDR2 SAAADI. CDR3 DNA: TGCGCCAGCAGTGAGTCATGGACACCCCAGACCGGGGAGCTGTTTTTT. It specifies CASSESWTPQTGELFF.

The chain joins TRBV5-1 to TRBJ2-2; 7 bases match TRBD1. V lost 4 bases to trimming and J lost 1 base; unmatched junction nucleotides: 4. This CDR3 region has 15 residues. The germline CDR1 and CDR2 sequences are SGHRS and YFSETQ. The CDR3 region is CASSPSGGNTGELFF. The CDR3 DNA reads TGCGCCAGCAGCCCGTCAGGGGGGAACACCGGGGAGCTGTTTTTT.

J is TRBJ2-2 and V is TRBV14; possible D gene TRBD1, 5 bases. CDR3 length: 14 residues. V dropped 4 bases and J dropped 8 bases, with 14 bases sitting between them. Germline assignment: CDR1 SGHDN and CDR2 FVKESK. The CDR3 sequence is CASSRFKGAGELFF. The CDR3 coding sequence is TGTGCCAGCAGCCGTTTCAAAGGGGCGGGGGAGCTGTTTTTT.

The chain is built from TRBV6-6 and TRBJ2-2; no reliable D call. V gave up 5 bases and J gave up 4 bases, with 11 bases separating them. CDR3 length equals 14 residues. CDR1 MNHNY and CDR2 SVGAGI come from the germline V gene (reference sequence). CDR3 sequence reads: CASSPYPSTGELFF. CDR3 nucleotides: TGTGCCAGCAGTCCCTACCCTAGCACCGGGGAGCTGTTTTTT.

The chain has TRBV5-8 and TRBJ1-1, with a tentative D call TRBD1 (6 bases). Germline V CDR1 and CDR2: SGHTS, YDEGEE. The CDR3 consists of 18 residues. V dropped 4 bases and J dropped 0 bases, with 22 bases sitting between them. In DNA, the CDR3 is TGTGCCAGCAGCCCCCCGGGTTGGGGGGCGTTCGTGAACACTGAAGCTTTCTTT. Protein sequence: CASSPPGWGAFVNTEAFF.

The CDR3 here is CASSSLAGAPYNEQFF. CDR3 nucleotide sequence: TGTGCCAGCAGCTCGTTAGCGGGAGCCCCCTACAATGAGCAGTTCTTC. The chain links TRBV7-2 to TRBJ2-1; 9 nucleotides line up with TRBD2. CDR1 and CDR2 (germline): SGHTA, FQGNSA. CDR3 length: 16 amino acids. J lost 2 bases, V lost 4 bases, and 6 bases had no gene match.

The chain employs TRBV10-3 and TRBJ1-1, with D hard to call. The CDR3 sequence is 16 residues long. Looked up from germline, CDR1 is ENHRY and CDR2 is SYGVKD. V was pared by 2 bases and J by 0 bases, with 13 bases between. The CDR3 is CAISEGRIIMNTEAFF. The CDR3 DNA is TGTGCCATCAGTGAGGGCAGGATAATCATGAACACTGAAGCTTTCTTT.

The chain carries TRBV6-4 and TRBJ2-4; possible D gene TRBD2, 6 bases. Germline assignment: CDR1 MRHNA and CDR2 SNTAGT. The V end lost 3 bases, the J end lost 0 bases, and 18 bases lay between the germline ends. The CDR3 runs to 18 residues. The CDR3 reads CASSEGRWRVGAKNIQYF. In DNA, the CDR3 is TGTGCCAGCAGTGAAGGCAGGTGGAGGGTCGGAGCCAAAAACATTCAGTACTTC.

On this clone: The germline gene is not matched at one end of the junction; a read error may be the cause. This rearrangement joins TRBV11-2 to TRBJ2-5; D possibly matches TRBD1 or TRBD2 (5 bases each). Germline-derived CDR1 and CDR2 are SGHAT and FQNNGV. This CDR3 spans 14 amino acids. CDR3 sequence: CATQGGPPVEIQYF. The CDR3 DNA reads TGTGCCACCCAGGGCGGGCCCCCCGTGGAGATCCAGTACTTC.

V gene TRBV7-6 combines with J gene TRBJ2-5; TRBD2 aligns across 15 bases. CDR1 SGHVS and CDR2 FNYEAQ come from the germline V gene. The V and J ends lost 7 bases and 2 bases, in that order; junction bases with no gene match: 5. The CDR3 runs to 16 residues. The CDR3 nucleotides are TGTGCCAGCACCGGACTAGCGGGAGGGCCTCAAGAGACCCAGTACTTC. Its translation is CASTGLAGGPQETQYF. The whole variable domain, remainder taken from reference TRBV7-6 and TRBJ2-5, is GAGVSQSPRYKVTKRGQDVALRCDPISGHVSLYWYRQALGQGPEFLTYFNYEAQQDKSGLPNDRFSAERPEGSISTLTIQRTEQRDSAMYRCASTGLAGGPQETQYFGPGTRLLVL.

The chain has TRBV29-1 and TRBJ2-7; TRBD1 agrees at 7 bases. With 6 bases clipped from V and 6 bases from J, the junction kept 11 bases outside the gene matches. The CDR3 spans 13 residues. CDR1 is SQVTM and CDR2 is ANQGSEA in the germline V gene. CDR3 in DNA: TGCAGCGTCGAGAGACAGGGAACCGCCGAGCAGTACTTC. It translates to CSVERQGTAEQYF.

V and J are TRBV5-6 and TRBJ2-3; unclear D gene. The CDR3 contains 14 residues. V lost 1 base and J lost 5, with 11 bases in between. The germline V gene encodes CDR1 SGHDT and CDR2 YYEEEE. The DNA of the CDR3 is TGTGCCAGCAGCTTGTATGTGGGTGGAGATACGCAGTATTTT. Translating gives CASSLYVGGDTQYF.

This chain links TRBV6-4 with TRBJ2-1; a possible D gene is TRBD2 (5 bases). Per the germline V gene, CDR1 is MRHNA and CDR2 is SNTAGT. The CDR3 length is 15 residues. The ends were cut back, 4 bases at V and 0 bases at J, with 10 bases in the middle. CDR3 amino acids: CASSVSGSSYNEQFF. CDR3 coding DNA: TGTGCCAGCAGTGTAAGCGGCAGCTCCTACAATGAGCAGTTCTTC.

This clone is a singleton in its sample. As DNA, the CDR3 is TGTGCCAGTAGTAGACTCCGGGACCCCACCGGGGAGCTGTTTTTT. This encodes CASSRLRDPTGELFF. The V call is TRBV19, the J call TRBJ2-2; D assignment may be TRBD1 or TRBD2 (5 bases each). The germline gives CDR1 LNHDA, CDR2 SQIVND (reference sequence). The CDR3 has 15 amino acids. Trimming left V 4 bases short and J 4 bases short, with 13 bases between.

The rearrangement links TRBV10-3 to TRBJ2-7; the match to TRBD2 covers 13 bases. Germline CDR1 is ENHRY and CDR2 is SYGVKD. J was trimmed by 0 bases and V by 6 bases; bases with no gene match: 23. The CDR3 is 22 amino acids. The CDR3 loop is CAISRLLPGLAGPLTLSYEQYF. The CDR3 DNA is TGTGCCATCAGCCGGCTTCTCCCGGGACTAGCGGGACCTTTGACCCTCTCCTACGAGCAGTACTTC.

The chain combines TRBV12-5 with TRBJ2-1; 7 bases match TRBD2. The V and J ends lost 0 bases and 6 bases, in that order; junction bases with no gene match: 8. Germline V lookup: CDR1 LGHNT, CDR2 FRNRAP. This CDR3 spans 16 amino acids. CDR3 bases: TGTGCTAGTGGTTTGGTACTAGGGGCTAGCGGCAATGAGCAGTTCTTC. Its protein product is CASGLVLGASGNEQFF.

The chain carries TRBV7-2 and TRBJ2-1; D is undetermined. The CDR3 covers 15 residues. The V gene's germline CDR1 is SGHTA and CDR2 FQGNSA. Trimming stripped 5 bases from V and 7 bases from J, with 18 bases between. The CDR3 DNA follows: TGTGCCAGCAGCCCCCGGAATATGCGTGGTAATGAGCAGTTCTTC. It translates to CASSPRNMRGNEQFF.

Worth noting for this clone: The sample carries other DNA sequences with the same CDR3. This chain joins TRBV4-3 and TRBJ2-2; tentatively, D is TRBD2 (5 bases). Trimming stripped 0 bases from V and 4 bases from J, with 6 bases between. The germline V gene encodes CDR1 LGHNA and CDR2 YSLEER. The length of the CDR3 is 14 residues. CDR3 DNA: TGCGCCAGCAGCCAAGACCGGGGCACCGGGGAGCTGTTTTTT. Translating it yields CASSQDRGTGELFF.

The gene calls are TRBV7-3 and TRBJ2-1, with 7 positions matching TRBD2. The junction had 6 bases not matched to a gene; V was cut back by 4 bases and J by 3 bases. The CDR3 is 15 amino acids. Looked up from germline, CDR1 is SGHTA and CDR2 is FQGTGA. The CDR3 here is CASSSTAGLYNEQFF. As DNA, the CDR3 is TGTGCCAGCAGCTCGACAGCGGGGCTCTACAATGAGCAGTTCTTC. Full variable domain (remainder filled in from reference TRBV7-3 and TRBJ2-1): GAGVSQTPSNKVTEKGKYVELRCDPISGHTALYWYRQSLGQGPEFLIYFQGTGAADDSGLPNDRFFAVRPEGSVSTLKIQRTERGDSAVYLCASSSTAGLYNEQFFGPGTRLTVL.

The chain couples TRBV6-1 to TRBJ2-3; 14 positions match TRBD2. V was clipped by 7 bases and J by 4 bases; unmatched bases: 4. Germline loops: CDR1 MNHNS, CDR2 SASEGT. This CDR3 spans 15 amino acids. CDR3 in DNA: TGTGCCAGCACCGTGGGACTAGCGGGAGCAGATACGCAGTATTTT. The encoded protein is CASTVGLAGADTQYF.

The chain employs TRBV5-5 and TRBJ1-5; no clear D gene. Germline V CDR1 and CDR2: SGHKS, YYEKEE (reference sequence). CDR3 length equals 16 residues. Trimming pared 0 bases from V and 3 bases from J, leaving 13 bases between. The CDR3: CASSLAVYEINQPQHF. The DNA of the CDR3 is TGTGCCAGCAGCTTGGCCGTTTATGAGATCAATCAGCCCCAGCATTTT.

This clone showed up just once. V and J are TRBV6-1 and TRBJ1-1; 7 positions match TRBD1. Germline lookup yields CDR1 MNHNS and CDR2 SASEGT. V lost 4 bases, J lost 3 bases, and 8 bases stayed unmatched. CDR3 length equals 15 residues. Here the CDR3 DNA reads TGTGCCAGCAGTGCCCCAAGGGACAGCTACACTGAAGCTTTCTTT. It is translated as CASSAPRDSYTEAFF.

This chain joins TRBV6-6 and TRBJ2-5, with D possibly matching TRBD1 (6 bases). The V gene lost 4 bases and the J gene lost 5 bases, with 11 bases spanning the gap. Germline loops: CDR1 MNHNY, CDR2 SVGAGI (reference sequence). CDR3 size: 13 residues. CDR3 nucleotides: TGTGCCAGCAGTTTACAGGGCTGGGAGACCCAGTACTTC. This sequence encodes CASSLQGWETQYF.

The CDR3: CASSTTGTGILWGYNEQFF. CDR3 coding DNA: TGTGCCAGCTCAACTACCGGGACAGGGATACTATGGGGTTACAATGAGCAGTTCTTC. The chain employs TRBV18 and TRBJ2-1; TRBD1 matches 9 bases. V lost 5 bases to trimming and J lost 4 bases; unmatched junction nucleotides: 18. Germline V gene sequence: CDR1 KGHSH, CDR2 LQKENI. The CDR3 contains 19 residues.

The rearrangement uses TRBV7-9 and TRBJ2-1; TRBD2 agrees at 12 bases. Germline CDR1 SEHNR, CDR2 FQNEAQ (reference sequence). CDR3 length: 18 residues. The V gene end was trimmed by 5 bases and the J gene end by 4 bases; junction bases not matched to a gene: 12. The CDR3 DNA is TGTGCCAGCAGCCGATCTAGCGGGAGGGCCGGTTTGTACAATGAGCAGTTCTTC. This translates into CASSRSSGRAGLYNEQFF.

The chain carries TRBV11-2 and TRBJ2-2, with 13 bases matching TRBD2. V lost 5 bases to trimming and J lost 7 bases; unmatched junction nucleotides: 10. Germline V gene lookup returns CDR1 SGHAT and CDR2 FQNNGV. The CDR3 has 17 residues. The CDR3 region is CASSTRTSGRSDGELFF. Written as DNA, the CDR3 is TGTGCCAGCAGCACTAGGACTAGCGGGAGAAGCGACGGGGAGCTGTTTTTT.

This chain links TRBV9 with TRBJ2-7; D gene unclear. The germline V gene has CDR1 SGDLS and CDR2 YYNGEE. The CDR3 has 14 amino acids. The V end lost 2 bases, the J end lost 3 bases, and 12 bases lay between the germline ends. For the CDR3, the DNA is TGTGCCAGCAGCGTTAATAGTGATTACTACGAGCAGTACTTC. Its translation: CASSVNSDYYEQYF.

CDR3 bases: TGTGCCAGTAGTATCTTGGGGGCCGGTGGGGCAGGTATTAACACTGAAGCTTTCTTT. This translates into CASSILGAGGAGINTEAFF. The chain combines TRBV19 with TRBJ1-1; a weak D match, TRBD1 (6 bases). The V end was cut by 3 bases, the J end by 2 bases, with 25 bases between. The CDR3 is 19 residues long. Germline lookup yields CDR1 LNHDA and CDR2 SQIVND (reference sequence).